The 27 T cell receptor beta chains below all came from one sample that was sequenced in a study of blood T cell repertoires in COVID-19. Repertoires were generated with immunoSEQ multiplex PCR, while TCRdb's copy carries only in-frame clones and drops some. This sample has around 130,000 clones; about three quarters occur once, and the top ten carry around a sixth. Specimen: peripheral blood. Source of these receptors: a man in his forties or fifties with acute or convalescent COVID-19.

This chain connects TRBV21-1 to TRBJ1-3; the table names TRBD1, a call not compared with the DNA. TRBV21-1 is labeled a pseudogene. This CDR3 is 16 amino acids long. CDR3 sequence: CASSKWGKSSGNTIYF. Written as DNA, the CDR3 is TGTGCCAGCAGCAAATGGGGCAAGAGCTCTGGAAACACCATATATTTT.

The chain couples TRBV2 to TRBJ2-3; D is undetermined. Germline CDR1 reads SNHLY; CDR2 reads FYNNEI. Trimming took 2 bases from V and 7 from J, leaving 10 bases between them. CDR3 size: 13 residues. The chain's CDR3 is CASSESPGYTQYF. The CDR3 DNA sequence: TGTGCCAGCAGTGAATCCCCCGGGTATACGCAGTATTTT.

The J gene is TRBJ2-3, the V gene TRBV11-2; TRBD2 aligns across 7 bases. The V gene's germline CDR1 is SGHAT and CDR2 FQNNGV. The CDR3 is made up of 16 amino acids. Trimming at V came to 3 bases and at J to 2 bases, leaving 8 bases not matched to a gene. The CDR3 protein is CASSFQAGEFTDTQYF. CDR3 nucleotide sequence: TGTGCCAGCAGCTTCCAGGCGGGGGAATTCACAGATACGCAGTATTTT.

The gene calls are TRBV19 and TRBJ1-2; 9 bases match TRBD1. The CDR3 is made up of 14 amino acids. Looked up from germline, CDR1 is LNHDA and CDR2 is SQIVND (reference sequence). With 4 bases clipped from V and 8 bases from J, the junction kept 8 bases outside the gene matches. In DNA, the CDR3 is TGTGCCAGTAGTACCCGACAGGGGGTACGGGGCTACACCTTC. Protein: CASSTRQGVRGYTF. Together with reference TRBV19 and TRBJ1-2, the CDR3 gives the full variable domain: DGGITQSPKYLFRKEGQNVTLSCEQNLNHDAMYWYRQDPGQGLRLIYYSQIVNDFQKGDIAEGYSVSREKKESFPLTVTSAQKNPTAFYLCASSTRQGVRGYTFGSGTRLTVV.

J is TRBJ2-1 and V is TRBV28, with 8 bases that match TRBD1. CDR1 is MDHEN and CDR2 is SYDVKM in the germline V gene. There are 17 residues in the CDR3. V lost 4 bases, J lost 7 bases, and 15 bases stayed unmatched. CDR3 DNA sequence: TGTGCCAGCAGTTCTCTATCTTTAGGACAGGGTAAAAATGAGCAGTTCTTC. It codes for CASSSLSLGQGKNEQFF.

This clone has a single count. The rearrangement links TRBV7-6 to TRBJ1-3, with D perhaps matching TRBD1 (5 bases). The V and J ends lost 3 bases and 0 bases respectively, with 6 bases between them. The V gene's germline CDR1 is SGHVS and CDR2 FNYEAQ. The CDR3 consists of 14 residues. For the CDR3, the DNA is TGTGCCAGCAGCTTGGGGGGCTCTGGAAACACCATATATTTT. Protein: CASSLGGSGNTIYF.

The gene calls are TRBV6-5 and TRBJ2-1; TRBD2 matches at 8 bases. The CDR3 is 14 residues long. CDR1 is MNHEY and CDR2 is SVGAGI in the germline V gene. The ends lost 6 bases at V and 8 bases at J; junction bases unmatched: 9. The CDR3 loop is CASSLSGVFDEQFF. CDR3 in DNA: TGTGCCAGCAGCCTTAGCGGGGTATTCGATGAGCAGTTCTTC.

This clone occurred a few times. The chain links TRBV3-1 (or the pseudogene TRBV3-2) to TRBJ2-5; 8 nucleotides match TRBD2. This CDR3 spans 15 amino acids. CDR1 and CDR2 from the germline V gene are LGHDT and YNNKEL (reference sequence). Trimming took 4 bases from V and 0 from J; bases not matched to a gene: 4. This CDR3 is CASSPSGGYQETQYF. In DNA form, the CDR3 reads TGTGCCAGCAGCCCCAGCGGGGGCTACCAAGAGACCCAGTACTTC.

The rearrangement links TRBV30 to TRBJ2-2, with D hard to call. The CDR3 length is 16 residues. Germline V CDR1 and CDR2: GTSNPN, SVGIG (reference sequence). Trimming removed 3 bases at V and 1 base at J, with 15 bases between. CDR3: CAWRPSWLLNTGELFF. CDR3 DNA sequence: TGTGCCTGGAGACCTTCCTGGCTCTTGAACACCGGGGAGCTGTTTTTT.

This clone was counted once. The rearrangement joins TRBV19 to TRBJ2-3, with 9 bases lining up with TRBD1. CDR1 is LNHDA, CDR2 SQIVND, per germline (reference sequence). The CDR3 totals 14 residues. The ends lost 3 bases at V and 8 bases at J; junction bases unmatched: 6. The CDR3 sequence: CASSIGGQGITQYF. CDR3 DNA: TGTGCCAGTAGTATTGGCGGACAGGGGATTACGCAGTATTTT.

The CDR3 protein is CATSGGFDNSPLHF. CDR3 bases: TGTGCCACCAGTGGAGGTTTCGATAATTCACCCCTCCACTTT. J is TRBJ1-6 and V is TRBV24-1, with D unclear. The ends were cut back, 5 bases at V and 5 bases at J, with 9 bases in the middle. This CDR3 spans 14 amino acids. Germline assignment: CDR1 KGHDR and CDR2 SFDVKD.

The chain carries TRBV4-1 and TRBJ1-5, with D unresolved. Trimming stripped 1 base from V and 4 bases from J, with 14 bases between. The germline V gene encodes CDR1 MGHRA and CDR2 YSYEKL. The CDR3 extends over 16 amino acids. CDR3 nucleotide sequence: TGCGCCAGCAGCCAAGGAAAAGGAGGGTTTAATCAGCCCCAGCATTTT. Amino acids: CASSQGKGGFNQPQHF.

The sample holds a few counts of this clone. This chain links TRBV5-1 with TRBJ1-6; 11 positions agree with TRBD1. The CDR3 spans 15 residues. Trimming cost V 5 bases and J 7 bases; bases outside gene matches: 5. Germline values: CDR1 SGHRS, CDR2 YFSETQ. The CDR3 protein is CASSSGQGGNSPLHF. The CDR3 DNA sequence: TGCGCCAGCAGTTCGGGACAGGGGGGAAATTCACCCCTCCACTTT.

This clone was observed once. This chain uses TRBV5-6 with TRBJ2-7, with 7 bases lining up with TRBD1. This CDR3 is built from 15 residues. CDR1 is SGHDT and CDR2 is YYEEEE in the germline V gene. The V and J ends lost 4 bases and 0 bases, in that order; junction bases with no gene match: 7. CDR3 DNA sequence: TGTGCCAGCAGCATAGGGACAGTGAGCTCCTACGAGCAGTACGTC. Residues: CASSIGTVSSYEQYV.

This clone was recorded once. The rearrangement uses TRBV5-6 and TRBJ2-5; TRBD1 matches at 8 bases. V shed 0 bases, J shed 0 bases, and the junction held 4 bases outside the gene matches. The CDR3 is 16 amino acids. Germline CDR1 and CDR2: SGHDT and YYEEEE. The CDR3 region is CASSLDRGFYQETQYF. The DNA of the CDR3 is TGTGCCAGCAGCTTGGACAGGGGGTTTTACCAAGAGACCCAGTACTTC.

The J gene is TRBJ2-1, the V gene TRBV2, with 13 bases fitting TRBD2. Germline lookup yields CDR1 SNHLY and CDR2 FYNNEI. The CDR3 contains 13 residues. The junction had 7 bases not matched to a gene; V was cut back by 10 bases and J by 10 bases. The CDR3 sequence is CATRLAGGNEQFF. CDR3 DNA sequence: TGTGCCACCAGACTAGCGGGGGGAAACGAGCAGTTCTTC.

The J gene is TRBJ1-2, the V gene TRBV11-2; no reliable D call. Trimming took off 5 bases at V and 8 bases at J, with 12 bases between the two ends. The germline gives CDR1 SGHAT, CDR2 FQNNGV. The length of the CDR3 is 12 residues. The CDR3 DNA is TGTGCCAGCAGCGAGGCGGGGTTCGGCTACACCTTC. This encodes CASSEAGFGYTF.

The CDR3 DNA reads TGTGCCAGTAGCCCTGCGGGACTAACTTACGAGCAGTACTTC. It specifies CASSPAGLTYEQYF. The gene calls are TRBV19 and TRBJ2-7, with TRBD2 matching over 7 bases. Germline V gene data show CDR1 as LNHDA and CDR2 as SQIVND (reference sequence). This CDR3 contains 14 residues. V gave up 6 bases and J gave up 4 bases; unmatched junction bases: 9.

A word on this clone: The same CDR3 also results from other DNA sequences found in this sample. This chain connects TRBV19 to TRBJ2-2; the match to TRBD1 covers 8 bases. J was trimmed by 5 bases and V by 3 bases; bases with no gene match: 2. The CDR3 length is 14 residues. The germline V gene encodes CDR1 LNHDA and CDR2 SQIVND (reference sequence). CDR3 nucleotides: TGTGCCAGTAGTATCACAGGGGGGACCGGGGAGCTGTTTTTT. Protein: CASSITGGTGELFF.

This chain's CDR3 is CASSTGGRTNTEAFF. CDR3 bases: TGTGCCAGCAGTACAGGGGGAAGGACGAACACTGAAGCTTTCTTT. The chain is built from TRBV2 and TRBJ1-1, with TRBD1 matching 8 bases. Germline V lookup: CDR1 SNHLY, CDR2 FYNNEI. V dropped 5 bases and J dropped 1; count of bases not matched to a gene: 6. This CDR3 has 15 amino acids. The full variable domain, its missing parts supplied by reference TRBV2 and TRBJ1-1, is EPEVTQTPSHQVTQMGQEVILRCVPISNHLYFYWYRQILGQKVEFLVSFYNNEISEKSEIFDDQFSVERPDGSNFTLKIRSTKLEDSAMYFCASSTGGRTNTEAFFGQGTRLTVV.

The gene calls are TRBV7-2 and TRBJ2-3; a weak D match, TRBD2 (6 bases). Germline assignment: CDR1 SGHTA and CDR2 FQGNSA. Trimming took off 5 bases at V and 2 bases at J, with 20 bases between the two ends. This CDR3 region has 17 residues. The CDR3 loop is CASSPLRRGVSTDTQYF. The CDR3 coding sequence is TGTGCCAGCAGCCCTCTAAGGCGGGGAGTTTCCACAGATACGCAGTATTTT.

V usage is TRBV11-1 and J usage is TRBJ2-7; unclear D gene. This CDR3 contains 15 residues. With 0 bases removed from V and 6 bases from J, the gap between germline ends came to 15 bases. The germline V gene encodes CDR1 SGHAT and CDR2 FQDESV (reference sequence). CDR3 nucleotide sequence: TGTGCCAGCAGCTTAGCCCAGGTCCCGCCAGTCGAGCAGTACGTC. The encoded protein is CASSLAQVPPVEQYV.

The chain employs TRBV1 and TRBJ1-1; the D call of TRBD1 is as the table states it, not checked on the DNA. TRBV1 is a recognized pseudogene. The CDR3 is 15 residues long. CDR3: CTSSQADISNTEAFF. Here the CDR3 DNA reads TGCACCAGCAGCCAAGCGGACATATCGAACACTGAAGCTTTCTTT.

The CDR3 nucleotides read TGTGCCAGCAGCGATCCCCGGGACAGGTCACCCTACGAGCAGTACGTC. Protein product: CASSDPRDRSPYEQYV. The rearrangement joins TRBV7-8 to TRBJ2-7, with 8 bases lining up with TRBD1. J was trimmed by 2 bases and V by 5 bases; bases with no gene match: 11. This CDR3 is built from 16 residues. Looked up from germline, CDR1 is SGHVS and CDR2 is FQNEAQ.

This chain uses TRBV7-6 with TRBJ2-5; the D is unclear. Germline V gives CDR1 SGHVS, CDR2 FNYEAQ. Trimming stripped 0 bases from V and 2 bases from J, with 4 bases between. The CDR3 extends over 13 amino acids. The CDR3 reads CASSLAEQETQYF. Here the CDR3 DNA reads TGTGCCAGCAGCTTAGCGGAGCAAGAGACCCAGTACTTC.

The chain joins TRBV5-8 to TRBJ2-5; 8 bases fit TRBD1. This CDR3 comprises 11 residues. Germline V gene lookup returns CDR1 SGHTS and CDR2 YDEGEE. The ends lost 10 bases at V and 5 bases at J; junction bases unmatched: 4. In DNA, the CDR3 is TGTGCCGTACGACAGGGGGAGACCCAGTACTTC. The encoded protein is CAVRQGETQYF.

This rearrangement joins TRBV27 to TRBJ2-1, with a tentative D call TRBD1 (5 bases). This CDR3 has 15 residues. In germline, CDR1 is MNHEY, CDR2 SMNVEV (reference sequence). The ends were cut back, 0 bases at V and 3 bases at J, with 9 bases in the middle. The CDR3 DNA reads as TGTGCCAGCAGTTTATCGGGGCCCGACTACAATGAGCAGTTCTTC. It is translated as CASSLSGPDYNEQFF.